This T cell receptor beta chain was found in a study of T cells in women clearing cervical HPV infection. Broader study findings: Richness plus V gene abundances separated cases from controls with AUC 0.7 to 0.9.

The data were produced by immunoSEQ multiplex PCR, yet TCRdb's version contains in-frame clones alone and is incomplete. Seen in this sample are about 22,000 clones; the ten most common clones hold 9% to 15%. About this clone: Its antigen remains unknown.

This clonotype was sampled from a woman aged 18 to 75 with a cervical HPV16 infection that either progressed to CIN3+ or cleared (not recorded which). The source material was blood buffy coat.

The CDR3 region is CASSSGQKVATNEKLFF. The sequenced CDR3 bases are TGCGCCAGCAGCTCCGGACAGAAGGTTGCAACTAATGAAAAA. This chain uses TRBV5-1 with TRBJ1-4, with D possibly being TRBD1 (6 bases). The read comes to an end 3 residues before the CDR3 does, leaving the germline J gene to fill in the end. V lost 3 bases, J lost 0 bases, and 15 bases lay in between. CDR3 length equals 17 residues. From germline, CDR1 is SGHRS and CDR2 YFSETQ.